A selection of T cell receptor beta chains follows, all from one sample in a study of cytomegalovirus exposure and HLA in healthy donors. Clones were sequenced by immunoSEQ multiplex PCR, and TCRdb holds only the in-frame ones, with some missing. The sample data list 150,000 to 250,000 clones. The sample consisted of PBMCs. The receptors derive from a boy between 5 and 17 years old in good health and CMV-seronegative. Each CDR3 is given with its conserved first and last residue. The D gene is left open where the match is weak.

15	TRBV6-5	TRBJ2-1	NA	CASSRGASSYNEQFF	TGTGCCAGCAGCCGGGGGGCCTCCTCCTACAATGAGCAGTTCTTC
14	TRBV6-1	TRBJ1-2	NA	CASSEQGTVDGYTF	TGTGCCAGCAGTGAACAGGGGACGGTCGATGGCTACACCTTC
14	TRBV7-6	TRBJ1-4	NA	CASSLGRGVEKLFF	TGTGCCAGCAGCTTAGGCAGGGGCGTTGAAAAACTGTTTTTT
15	TRBV4-1	TRBJ1-5	NA	CASSQEAGHNQPQHF	TGCGCCAGCAGCCAAGAAGCAGGGCACAATCAGCCCCAGCATTTT
19	TRBV27	TRBJ2-5	TRBD2	CASSSSRTSGPTGQETQYF	TGTGCCAGCAGCTCTTCCAGGACTAGCGGGCCTACCGGCCAAGAGACCCAGTACTTC
13	TRBV28	TRBJ1-2	NA	CASSLEQIYGYTF	TGTGCCAGCAGTTTAGAACAGATCTATGGCTACACCTTC
15	TRBV4-3	TRBJ1-2	NA	CASSQDAQSNYGYTF	TGCGCCAGCAGCCAAGATGCACAGAGTAACTATGGCTACACCTTC
15	TRBV28	TRBJ2-7	TRBD2	CASSLFRTSTYEQYF	TGTGCCAGCAGTCTTTTCAGGACTAGCACTTACGAGCAGTACTTC
15	TRBV30	TRBJ2-2	TRBD2	CAWIPPRGRAGELFF	TGTGCCTGGATCCCCCCCCGGGGGAGGGCCGGGGAGCTGTTTTTT
14	TRBV30	TRBJ2-1	TRBD2	CAWGRGADYNEQFF	TGTGCCTGGGGGCGGGGGGCAGACTACAATGAGCAGTTCTTC
14	TRBV6-6	TRBJ2-3	NA	CAGREQPNTDTQYF	TGTGCCGGCAGGGAACAGCCAAACACAGATACGCAGTATTTT
13	TRBV5-6	TRBJ2-1	NA	CASRFSSGSEQFF	TGTGCCAGCAGATTCTCCTCAGGGTCCGAGCAGTTCTTC
15	TRBV30	TRBJ2-5	NA	CAWSVTQAYQETQYF	TGTGCCTGGAGTGTAACTCAGGCCTACCAAGAGACCCAGTACTTC
23	TRBV14	TRBJ2-3	NA	CASSQEYAGARVRGLLYTDTQYF	TGTGCCAGCAGCCAAGAGTACGCTGGGGCTAGAGTTAGAGGCTTATTGTACACAGATACGCAGTATTTT
15	TRBV19	TRBJ1-1	NA	CASSMAGSPRTEAFF	TGTGCCAGTAGTATGGCAGGGTCACCCCGAACTGAAGCTTTCTTT
13	TRBV2	TRBJ1-2	TRBD1	CASRGTGRYGYTF	TGTGCCAGCAGAGGGACAGGGCGCTATGGCTACACCTTC
13	TRBV25-1	TRBJ2-7	TRBD2	CASSAAGGHEQYF	TGTGCCAGCAGTGCGGCGGGGGGCCACGAGCAGTACTTC
18	TRBV6-1	TRBJ1-4	NA	CASSEYLALGGTNEKLFF	TGTGCCAGCAGTGAATATCTCGCACTCGGGGGAACTAATGAAAAACTGTTTTTT
10	TRBV30	TRBJ1-1	NA	CASQGTEAFF	TGTGCCTCCCAGGGGACTGAAGCTTTCTTT
15	TRBV11-2	TRBJ2-7	NA	CASSFTRSGLHEQYF	TGTGCCAGCAGCTTCACTCGAAGCGGTCTACACGAGCAGTACTTC
18	TRBV16	TRBJ1-5	TRBD1	CASSQSVWTGSSNQPQHF	TGTGCCAGCAGCCAATCGGTCTGGACAGGGAGTAGCAATCAGCCCCAGCATTTT
15	TRBV2	TRBJ1-6	TRBD1	CASSGTGGRNSPLHF	TGTGCCAGCAGCGGGACAGGGGGCCGAAATTCACCCCTCCACTTT
13	TRBV2	TRBJ1-1	TRBD1	CASSEEGAGGAFF	TGTGCCAGCAGTGAGGAGGGGGCAGGGGGAGCTTTCTTT
12	TRBV28	TRBJ1-2	NA	CASSPRSVGYTF	TGTGCCAGCAGCCCCCGTTCGGTTGGCTACACCTTC
14	TRBV25-1	TRBJ1-1	TRBD1	CASSEQGAGTEAFF	TGTGCCAGCAGTGAACAGGGGGCTGGCACTGAAGCTTTCTTT
15	TRBV5-5	TRBJ1-1	NA	CASSLGLQGNTEAFF	TGTGCCAGCAGCTTGGGACTTCAGGGGAACACTGAAGCTTTCTTT
14	TRBV13	TRBJ1-2	NA	CASSLDIQGGGYTF	TGTGCCAGCAGCTTAGACATCCAGGGAGGAGGCTACACCTTC
13	TRBV6-6	TRBJ1-1	NA	CATSLRENTEAFF	TGTGCCACCAGTCTCCGCGAGAACACTGAAGCTTTCTTT
18	TRBV4-1	TRBJ2-5	TRBD1	CASSPRALEVYRGIVQYF	TGCGCCAGCAGCCCCAGGGCCCTTGAAGTGTACAGGGGAATTGTCCAGTACTTC
13	TRBV7-9	TRBJ1-5	NA	CASSRGEGQPQHF	TGTGCCAGCAGCAGGGGGGAGGGTCAGCCCCAGCATTTT
13	TRBV11-2	TRBJ1-2	NA	CASSYDNNYGYTF	TGTGCCAGCAGTTACGACAATAACTATGGCTACACCTTC
20	TRBV4-1	TRBJ2-1	TRBD2	CASSQYGTSGGRSSYNEQFF	TGCGCCAGCAGCCAATACGGGACTAGCGGGGGGAGAAGCTCCTACAATGAGCAGTTCTTC
12	TRBV5-6	TRBJ2-7	NA	CASSSSSYEQYF	TGTGCCAGCAGCTCGAGCTCCTACGAGCAGTACTTC
15	TRBV7-2	TRBJ1-1	TRBD1	CASSLAVQGITEAFF	TGTGCCAGCAGCTTAGCGGTACAGGGGATCACTGAAGCTTTCTTT
14	TRBV14	TRBJ1-2	NA	CASSQRQFLGGYTF	TGTGCCAGCAGCCAAAGGCAGTTCCTCGGGGGCTACACCTTC
14	TRBV5-8	TRBJ1-6	NA	CASNIRGNNSPLHF	TGTGCCAGCAACATTAGGGGCAATAATTCACCCCTCCACTTT
16	TRBV9	TRBJ2-1	NA	CASSSRGRGAAGEQFF	TGTGCCAGCAGCAGTAGGGGGCGGGGGGCCGCGGGTGAGCAGTTCTTC
17	TRBV4-1	TRBJ2-3	NA	CASSQEGFGGSADTQYF	TGCGCCAGCAGCCAAGAGGGGTTTGGGGGCTCGGCAGATACGCAGTATTTT
16	TRBV6-1	TRBJ2-4	TRBD2	CASSANSAGGKNIQYF	TGTGCCAGCAGTGCTAACTCCGCGGGGGGGAAAAACATTCAGTACTTC
14	TRBV5-6	TRBJ1-2	NA	CASSFVRINYGYTF	TGTGCCAGCAGCTTCGTCAGGATAAACTATGGCTACACCTTC
14	TRBV19	TRBJ1-1	NA	CASSPPRRNTEAFF	TGTGCCAGTAGTCCCCCTCGGAGGAACACTGAAGCTTTCTTT
15	TRBV4-1	TRBJ1-5	NA	CASSQGSEGNQPQHF	TGCGCCAGCAGCCAGGGCTCCGAAGGCAATCAGCCCCAGCATTTT
13	TRBV18	TRBJ1-5	NA	CASAKTENQPQHF	TGTGCCAGCGCAAAGACAGAGAATCAGCCCCAGCATTTT
14	TRBV27	TRBJ1-2	NA	CASSLSSGSVGYTF	TGTGCCAGCAGTTTATCTTCGGGGTCGGTTGGCTACACCTTC
12	TRBV7-9	TRBJ1-1	NA	CASSPIDEGAFF	TGTGCCAGCAGCCCCATCGACGAGGGTGCTTTCTTT
15	TRBV30	TRBJ2-5	TRBD2	CAWSVAGGAKVTQYF	TGTGCCTGGAGTGTAGCGGGGGGCGCAAAGGTGACCCAGTACTTC
14	TRBV4-1	TRBJ1-2	NA	CASRKTGTNYGYTF	TGCGCCAGCAGGAAGACGGGAACTAACTATGGCTACACCTTC
16	TRBV9	TRBJ2-1	NA	CASSVAYPGGYNEQFF	TGTGCCAGCAGCGTAGCTTATCCAGGGGGGTACAATGAGCAGTTCTTC
14	TRBV10-1	TRBJ1-1	NA	CASSRGYGNTEAFF	TGCGCCAGCAGCCGGGGGTACGGCAACACTGAAGCTTTCTTT
13	TRBV7-2	TRBJ1-2	NA	CASSPGDVYGYTF	TGTGCCAGCAGCCCAGGGGACGTCTATGGCTACACCTTC
15	TRBV4-3	TRBJ1-3	NA	CASSQDFIRANTIYF	TGCGCCAGCAGCCAAGATTTTATCAGGGCAAACACCATATATTTT
13	TRBV7-9	TRBJ1-1	NA	CASNPERNTEAFF	TGTGCCAGCAACCCCGAGAGGAACACTGAAGCTTTCTTT
13	TRBV5-8	TRBJ1-1	TRBD1	CASSVQGAGEAFF	TGTGCCAGCAGCGTTCAGGGGGCCGGTGAAGCTTTCTTT
16	TRBV27	TRBJ2-3	TRBD1	CASSSNRGVHTDTQYF	TGTGCCAGCAGTTCGAACAGGGGGGTGCACACAGATACGCAGTATTTT